Given below is one T cell receptor (beta chain) in context. Its antigen is not identified. The source material, RNA transcripts, was used to amplify TCR beta CDR3 regions. The HTBI primer set served for first-round RT-PCR of the TCR CDR3. TCRdb itself ran the multiplex PCR reads through MiXCR, one entry per CDR3 protein. The sample lists about 300,000 distinct CDR3 sequences, over 15% occurring once. The sample belongs to a study of T cells in Graves' hyperthyroidism and ophthalmopathy. Overall study results and limits: Peripheral blood also featured most of the thyroid clonotypes expanded above 0.001. The model made its ophthalmopathy prediction, and onset followed a median about 6.8 months later.

The CDR3 loop spans 14 amino acids. Germline V gene data show CDR1 as MGHRA and CDR2 as YSYEKL. Trimming cost V 0 bases and J 2 bases, with 8 bases left between them. Diagnosis of hyperthyroidism was new in patients aged 18 to 65, and its duration was under 2 months. Sequencing input: blood. The sequence derives from a man younger than 40 with Graves' hyperthyroidism. This chain joins TRBV4-1 and TRBJ2-7; D is perhaps TRBD2 (5 bases). This chain's CDR3 is CASSQDRGPYEQYF. Written as DNA, the CDR3 is TGCGCCAGCAGCCAAGATCGAGGGCCCTACGAGCAGTACTTC.